These 15 T cell receptor beta chains were sequenced from one sample in a study of blood T cell repertoires in COVID-19. Sequencing was performed with immunoSEQ multiplex PCR; in TCRdb, only in-frame clones are kept and a portion is missing. The table shows a few hundred thousand clones, with about 80% occurring only once. Sample: PBMCs or T cells enriched from blood (not recorded which). The receptors were sampled from a middle-aged man who had recovered from COVID-19.

This clone has a single count. The chain combines TRBV7-9 with TRBJ2-1, with 14 bases aligning to TRBD2. Germline V gene sequence: CDR1 SEHNR, CDR2 FQNEAQ (reference sequence). The CDR3 contains 18 residues. V was clipped by 5 bases and J by 2 bases; unmatched bases: 8. The CDR3 coding sequence is TGTGCCAGCAGCCTTCCCGGGACTAGCGGGGGCACCTACAATGAGCAGTTCTTC. Its protein product is CASSLPGTSGGTYNEQFF.

The gene calls are TRBV4-1 and TRBJ1-3; 10 bases match TRBD1. The CDR3 covers 14 residues. Germline trimming cut 6 bases from V and 6 bases from J; bases unmatched to any gene: 5. Germline CDR1 and CDR2: MGHRA and YSYEKL. The CDR3 protein is CASSPGQGENTIYF. The CDR3 DNA reads as TGCGCCAGCAGTCCAGGACAGGGGGAAAACACCATATATTTT.

J is TRBJ2-5 and V is TRBV18; 9 bases align to TRBD1. V trimming: 6 bases; J trimming: 6 bases; junction bases outside the gene matches: 5. This CDR3 is built from 13 residues. Germline V lookup: CDR1 KGHSH, CDR2 LQKENI. The CDR3 nucleotides read TGTGCCAGCTCGGGGGGACAGGGAAAGACCCAGTACTTC. This translates into CASSGGQGKTQYF. The complete variable domain, with remaining parts taken from reference TRBV18 and TRBJ2-5, reads NAGVMQNPRHLVRRRGQEARLRCSPMKGHSHVYWYRQLPEEGLKFMVYLQKENIIDESGMPKERFSAEFPKEGPSILRIQQVVRGDSAAYFCASSGGQGKTQYFGPGTRLLVL.

V usage is TRBV5-6 and J usage is TRBJ1-2, with D possibly being TRBD1 (5 bases). Germline V gene data show CDR1 as SGHDT and CDR2 as YYEEEE. Between the trimmed V and J ends, which lost 0 bases and 4 bases, there was a span of 10 bases. CDR3 length: 14 amino acids. The CDR3 coding sequence is TGTGCCAGCAGCTTGGGTGGGGCCTTCTATGGCTACACCTTC. Its protein is CASSLGGAFYGYTF.

V gene TRBV4-1 combines with J gene TRBJ1-6; D call uncertain. This CDR3 spans 16 amino acids. The germline V and J ends were trimmed by 0 bases and 5 bases, with 11 bases remaining between them. Germline V lookup: CDR1 MGHRA, CDR2 YSYEKL. The DNA of the CDR3 is TGCGCCAGCAGCCAAGATGCAGGCAGGAATAATTCACCCCTCCACTTT. Translated, it gives CASSQDAGRNNSPLHF.

J is TRBJ1-1 and V is TRBV12-3 or TRBV12-4; D not certain. Between the trimmed V and J ends, which lost 7 bases and 0 bases, there was a span of 9 bases. The CDR3 totals 13 residues. The CDR3 bases are TGTGCCAGCAAATCATACATGAACACTGAAGCTTTCTTT. Translation gives CASKSYMNTEAFF.

This clone was seen once. One junction end does not reproduce the germline sequence, and a read error may be involved. V gene TRBV19 combines with J gene TRBJ1-1, with 8 bases that match TRBD1. CDR1 is LNHDA and CDR2 is SQIVND in the germline V gene (reference sequence). The CDR3 extends over 14 amino acids. The CDR3 sequence: CASTPRQGNSEAFF. CDR3 DNA sequence: TGTGCCAGTACCCCTAGACAGGGGAACTCTGAAGCTTTCTTT.

This chain connects TRBV14 to TRBJ2-7; 7 nucleotides match TRBD1. The J segment lost 6 bases and the V segment lost 5 bases, leaving 4 bases of the junction unmatched. The CDR3 is 12 amino acids. CDR1 and CDR2 from the germline V gene are SGHDN and FVKESK. The CDR3 nucleotides are TGTGCCAGCAGCTTTCAGGGGGTCGAGCAGTACTTC. It specifies CASSFQGVEQYF.

The rearrangement uses TRBV19 and TRBJ2-1, with TRBD2 identical over 8 bases. CDR3 length equals 15 residues. Germline V gives CDR1 LNHDA, CDR2 SQIVND (reference sequence). V was clipped by 5 bases and J by 6 bases; unmatched bases: 9. The CDR3 protein is CASSLTGGMGNEQFF. The CDR3 DNA reads as TGTGCCAGTAGTCTAACGGGGGGGATGGGCAATGAGCAGTTCTTC.

The genes are TRBV5-1 and TRBJ1-1; possible D gene TRBD1, 6 bases. CDR1 and CDR2 (germline): SGHRS, YFSETQ. This CDR3 spans 14 amino acids. V lost 4 bases and J lost 0, with 10 bases in between. The CDR3 sequence: CASSPGQMNTEAFF. The CDR3 region has the DNA TGCGCCAGCAGCCCAGGACAGATGAACACTGAAGCTTTCTTT.

CDR3 residues: CASSPLAGGPNEQFF. DNA of the CDR3: TGCGCCAGCAGCCCACTAGCGGGGGGGCCCAATGAGCAGTTCTTC. The gene calls are TRBV10-1 and TRBJ2-1; 13 nucleotides agree with TRBD2. With V trimmed by 6 bases and J by 6 bases, 5 bases remained unmatched. The CDR3 is 15 residues long. CDR1 and CDR2 (germline): WNHNN, SYGVQD (reference sequence).

V gene TRBV11-2 combines with J gene TRBJ1-1, with D uncertain. In germline, CDR1 is SGHAT, CDR2 FQNNGV. Trimming cost V 1 base and J 1 base, with 4 bases left between them. The CDR3 length is 13 residues. CDR3 region: CASSLVQNTEAFF. CDR3 nucleotide sequence: TGTGCCAGCAGCTTAGTCCAGAACACTGAAGCTTTCTTT.

The chain combines TRBV11-2 with TRBJ2-2; weak D call: TRBD2 (5 bases). In germline, CDR1 is SGHAT, CDR2 FQNNGV. Deletions cut 8 bases from V and 5 bases from J, with 15 bases between. The CDR3 length is 14 residues. For the CDR3, the DNA is TGTGCCAGCGCCACTAGAAGATTTACCGGGGAGCTGTTTTTT. It translates to CASATRRFTGELFF.

The J gene is TRBJ2-7, the V gene TRBV24-1; the D is unclear. The CDR3 totals 14 residues. Germline CDR1 reads KGHDR; CDR2 reads SFDVKD. V lost 3 bases and J 2 bases, leaving 10 bases between the germline ends. CDR3 residues: CATSDPRGAYEQYF. For the CDR3, the DNA is TGTGCCACCAGTGATCCCAGAGGAGCCTACGAGCAGTACTTC.

This chain connects TRBV9 to TRBJ1-2; D is undetermined. CDR1 and CDR2 from the germline V gene are SGDLS and YYNGEE. Trimming removed 2 bases from V and 4 bases from J, with 12 bases in between. The CDR3 runs to 14 residues. As DNA, the CDR3 is TGTGCCAGCAGCGTTGAACAGTCCTTCTATGGCTACACCTTC. Protein product: CASSVEQSFYGYTF.